This TCR beta chain emerged from a study of memory CD4+ T cells and cytomegalovirus serostatus. Study at large: Donors were healthy Belgian adults, about ten CMV seropositive and roughly 25 seronegative. The study, taken as a whole, reports: 67 of 164 known CMV-associated TCRbeta sequences appeared in CD4+ memory.

Authors' data handling: Out-of-frame sequences were removed, leaving 2,204,828 distinct TCRbeta sequences. Measured with immunoSEQ multiplex PCR; TCRdb has only the in-frame clones, and not every one. V, J and clone size derive from that table, while D and trimming were established from the DNA sequence. The profile shows 20,000 to 30,000 clones, about 80% of them singletons. The CDR3 is made up of 13 amino acids. Deletions cut 2 bases from V and 7 bases from J, with 9 bases between. CDR1 is SGHRS and CDR2 is YFSETQ in the germline V gene. This clone occurred a few times. Its antigen is as yet unknown. The sort gate was single viable CD3+CD4+CD8-CD45RO+ cells for memory CD4+ T cells. CMV serostatus came from serum IgG against pp150, pp28, p38, p52.

The gene calls are TRBV5-1 and TRBJ1-4; no clear D. Material for sequencing was memory CD4+ T cells from blood. The sequence came from an adult in good health and CMV-seronegative. CDR3 in DNA: TGCGCCAGCAGCTTCGGATCGGGTGAAAAACTGTTTTTT. Translated: CASSFGSGEKLFF.